Listed here are 28 T cell receptor beta chains from one sample, sequenced in a study of T cells expressing NK-cell markers. With the 5' RACE reads reprocessed, TCRdb shows one record per CDR3 protein and no DNA. The listing contains 550,000 to 600,000 distinct CDR3 sequences. Sequenced: blood T cells: a sorted CD56 or NKG2C T cell subset, CD4+ or CD8+ T cells, or bulk PBMC T cells (not recorded which). The receptor source for this set is a man younger than 35 in good health.

The rearrangement uses TRBV15 and TRBJ2-5; lacking DNA, the TRBD1 call made by TCRdb goes unchecked. CDR3 length: 17 amino acids. CDR1 and CDR2 (germline): LNHNV, YYDKDF (reference sequence). The CDR3 reads CATSSHPGQGDQETQYF. The full variable domain, with the rest looked up from reference TRBV15 and TRBJ2-5, is DAMVIQNPRYQVTQFGKPVTLSCSQTLNHNVMYWYQQKSSQAPKLLFHYYDKDFNNEADTPDNFQSRRPNTSFCFLDIRSPGLGDTAMYLCATSSHPGQGDQETQYFGPGTRLLVL.

The rearrangement links TRBV29-1 to TRBJ2-7; TCRdb's assignment of TRBD2 cannot be checked, as there is no DNA. The CDR3 length is 14 residues. The germline gives CDR1 SQVTM, CDR2 ANQGSEA. Here the CDR3 reads CSVEDWARPYEQYF.

The chain recombines TRBV2 with TRBJ2-7; the TCRdb call, TRBD1, lacks DNA for checking. CDR3 length: 14 residues. Looked up from germline, CDR1 is SNHLY and CDR2 is FYNNEI. The CDR3 region is CASTFGTPSYEQYF.

The genes are TRBV12-3 or TRBV12-4 and TRBJ1-3; the TCRdb D gene call, TRBD1, has no DNA to confirm it. CDR3 length equals 17 residues. This chain's CDR3 is CASSFPPLSRSGNTIYF.

The CDR3 reads CASSYPGQGTKNIQYF. This rearrangement joins TRBV28 to TRBJ2-4; TCRdb indicates TRBD1, and absent DNA this call remains unverified. In germline, CDR1 is MDHEN, CDR2 SYDVKM. The length of the CDR3 is 16 residues.

The chain combines TRBV5-4 with TRBJ1-6; TCRdb's D call of TRBD1 is untestable without DNA. CDR3 length: 17 amino acids. Germline V gene lookup returns CDR1 SGHNT and CDR2 YYREEE (reference sequence). The CDR3 sequence: CASSLGSGPGGDSPLHF.

This chain joins TRBV29-1 and TRBJ2-3; TCRdb names TRBD2, which stays unverified in the absence of DNA. Germline CDR1 SQVTM, CDR2 ANQGSEA. The CDR3 has 15 residues. CDR3 amino acids: CSVEPRREGTDTQYF.

V usage is TRBV5-1 and J usage is TRBJ1-5; TCRdb outputs TRBD1, but without DNA this stays unchecked. This CDR3 region has 14 residues. Germline lookup yields CDR1 SGHRS and CDR2 YFSETQ. The CDR3 region is CASSPTGPDQPQHF.

This CDR3 reads CASSIQGAQTGELFF. The chain links TRBV19 to TRBJ2-2; checking the TCRdb D call of TRBD1 is not possible without DNA. This CDR3 has 15 amino acids. The germline V gene encodes CDR1 LNHDA and CDR2 SQIVND (reference sequence).

The chain couples TRBV12-3 or TRBV12-4 to TRBJ2-1; as DNA is missing, the TRBD2 call by TCRdb cannot be tested. This CDR3 contains 13 residues. The CDR3: CASSLGGFNEQFF.

This chain joins TRBV9 and TRBJ2-3; TCRdb calls TRBD2, which cannot be checked without DNA. This CDR3 has 17 amino acids. Germline CDR1 and CDR2: SGDLS and YYNGEE. This chain's CDR3 is CASSARTSGSLTDTQYF. Supplemented by reference TRBV9 and TRBJ2-3, the full variable domain reads DSGVTQTPKHLITATGQRVTLRCSPRSGDLSVYWYQQSLDQGLQFLIQYYNGEERAKGNILERFSAQQFPDLHSELNLSSLELGDSALYFCASSARTSGSLTDTQYFGPGTRLTVL.

This sequence joins TRBV12-5 and TRBJ1-6; absent DNA, TCRdb's TRBD1 call cannot be checked. Germline V gives CDR1 LGHNT, CDR2 FRNRAP. The CDR3 sequence is 19 residues long. The CDR3 sequence: CASGSRWHPPGQGRSPLHF.

The V gene is TRBV6-2 or TRBV6-3, the J gene TRBJ2-4; the TRBD1 assignment by TCRdb is unverifiable without DNA. Germline V gives CDR1 MNHEY, CDR2 SVGEGT. This CDR3 comprises 16 residues. CDR3 protein: CASSYSGPVAKNIQYF.

CDR3 in amino acids: CSASLTGGFQGEQFF. This chain connects TRBV20-1 to TRBJ2-1; checking the TCRdb D call of TRBD1 is not possible without DNA. The CDR3 covers 15 residues. Germline values: CDR1 DFQATT, CDR2 SNEGSKA (reference sequence).

The rearrangement joins TRBV15 to TRBJ1-2; there is no DNA to check the TCRdb D call of TRBD1. The germline gives CDR1 LNHNV, CDR2 YYDKDF (reference sequence). CDR3 length: 12 residues. This chain's CDR3 is CATSTRTGGYTF.

This rearrangement joins TRBV28 to TRBJ1-2. The germline gives CDR1 MDHEN, CDR2 SYDVKM. CDR3 length: 12 residues. The CDR3 sequence: CASSSDLYGYTF.

This chain links TRBV9 with TRBJ2-1; the TRBD2 assignment by TCRdb is unverifiable without DNA. Germline CDR1 SGDLS, CDR2 YYNGEE. The CDR3 is made up of 15 amino acids. This CDR3 is CASSVRGGAVNEQFF.

The rearrangement uses TRBV11-1 and TRBJ2-2. The length of the CDR3 is 16 residues. Germline CDR1 SGHAT, CDR2 FQDESV (reference sequence). This CDR3 is CASSLGLTANTGELFF. The full variable domain, in which reference TRBV11-1 and TRBJ2-2 provide the parts outside the CDR3, is EAEVAQSPRYKITEKSQAVAFWCDPISGHATLYWYRQILGQGPELLVQFQDESVVDDSQLPKDRFSAERLKGVDSTLKIQPAELGDSAMYLCASSLGLTANTGELFFGEGSRLTVL.

J is TRBJ2-7 and V is TRBV7-8; the TCRdb D gene call, TRBD1, has no DNA to confirm it. The CDR3 loop spans 17 amino acids. CDR1 is SGHVS and CDR2 is FQNEAQ in the germline V gene. The CDR3 protein is CASSLAPRLLRGYEQYF.

J is TRBJ2-7 and V is TRBV6-2 or TRBV6-3; TCRdb's D gene call, TRBD1, goes unchecked for lack of DNA. Germline values: CDR1 MNHEY, CDR2 SVGEGT. The CDR3 extends over 15 amino acids. The chain's CDR3 is CASSPADRVGSEQYF.

The CDR3 sequence: CASSSFGGPDEQFF. V gene TRBV7-2 combines with J gene TRBJ2-1; TCRdb returns TRBD1, unconfirmable since there is no DNA. The CDR3 extends over 14 amino acids. Germline V CDR1 and CDR2: SGHTA, FQGNSA.

J is TRBJ2-1 and V is TRBV5-1; TCRdb's D call of TRBD1 is untestable without DNA. This CDR3 region has 15 residues. CDR1 SGHRS and CDR2 YFSETQ come from the germline V gene. This CDR3 reads CASSLRDSQYNEQFF.

The genes are TRBV20-1 and TRBJ1-5. The CDR3 contains 16 residues. CDR1 DFQATT and CDR2 SNEGSKA come from the germline V gene (reference sequence). CDR3 amino acids: CSARGAGGDSNQPQHF.

The CDR3 here is CASSLGSGGIYNEQFF. The gene calls are TRBV27 and TRBJ2-1; TCRdb gives TRBD1 as the D gene, but with no DNA this cannot be confirmed. The CDR3 loop spans 16 amino acids. CDR1 and CDR2 from the germline V gene are MNHEY and SMNVEV (reference sequence).

This sequence joins TRBV7-6 and TRBJ2-1; TCRdb indicates TRBD2, and absent DNA this call remains unverified. Germline CDR1 and CDR2: SGHVS and FNYEAQ. The CDR3 has 13 residues. CDR3 amino acids: CASSLRDYVEQFF.

The chain couples TRBV30 to TRBJ2-2. Germline V gene lookup returns CDR1 GTSNPN and CDR2 SVGIG (reference sequence). CDR3 length: 14 residues. Here the CDR3 reads CAWSRKSNTGELFF.

This CDR3 reads CASRPTGNQNTGELFF. V and J are TRBV19 and TRBJ2-2; TCRdb picks TRBD1, but there is no DNA to check that call. This CDR3 has 16 amino acids. Germline V gives CDR1 LNHDA, CDR2 SQIVND (reference sequence).

The genes are TRBV12-3 or TRBV12-4 and TRBJ2-5; with no DNA, the TCRdb D assignment of TRBD2 cannot be verified. The CDR3 extends over 16 amino acids. The CDR3: CASSLASSGREGTQYF.